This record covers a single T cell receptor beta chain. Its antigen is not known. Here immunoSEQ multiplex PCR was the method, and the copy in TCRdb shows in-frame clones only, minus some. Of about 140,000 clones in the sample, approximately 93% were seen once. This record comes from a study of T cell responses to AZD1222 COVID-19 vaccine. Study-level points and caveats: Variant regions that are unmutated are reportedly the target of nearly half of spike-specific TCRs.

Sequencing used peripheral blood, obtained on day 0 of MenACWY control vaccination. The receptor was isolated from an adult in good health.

CDR3 protein: CASSLDRGNSPLHF. The CDR3 DNA sequence: TGTGCCAGCAGCTTAGATAGGGGAAATTCACCCCTCCACTTT. The rearrangement joins TRBV7-2 to TRBJ1-6; D might be TRBD1 (5 bases). Trimming took 1 base from V and 7 from J, leaving 8 bases between them. The CDR3 runs to 14 residues. In germline, CDR1 is SGHTA, CDR2 FQGNSA.